This T cell receptor (beta chain) is from a study of blood T cell repertoires in COVID-19. Repertoires were generated with immunoSEQ multiplex PCR, while TCRdb's copy carries only in-frame clones and drops some. The sample gives 130,000 to 150,000 clones, 84% of which show up once; around 40% is in the top ten. CDR1 is SGHVS and CDR2 is FNYEAQ in the germline V gene. Trimming cost V 0 bases and J 2 bases; bases outside gene matches: 15. The CDR3 is made up of 19 amino acids. The receptor's source is a human donor in a cohort sampled during active COVID-19. V is TRBV7-6 and J is TRBJ2-5; TRBD2 matches 7 bases. Sequenced material: peripheral blood. This chain's CDR3 is CASSLAPPGGGLKQETQYF. For the CDR3, the DNA is TGTGCCAGCAGCTTAGCCCCGCCCGGGGGAGGGCTGAAACAAGAGACCCAGTACTTC.